This T cell receptor beta chain emerged from a study of T cells after yellow fever vaccination. Overall study: SMART-Seq v4 Ultra Low Input prepared the low-cell-number fractions.

This clonotype was seen a few times. Its antigen is as yet unknown. The CDR3 has 14 amino acids. V lost 1 base and J 0 bases, leaving 6 bases between the germline ends. Germline V gives CDR1 SGHVS, CDR2 FNYEAQ. Study-level points and caveats: Contamination of FACS-sorted repertoires by abundant clonotypes from the bulk population could occur. A large majority of primary-vaccination clones showed up again after the booster (approximately 96% CD4, 75% to 90% CD8).

Each CDR3 protein gets one entry after TCRdb re-called the 5' RACE reads with MiXCR. The sample includes hundreds of thousands of distinct CDR3 sequences, around 6.5% of them seen just once. The gene calls are TRBV7-6 and TRBJ1-1; D is unclear. The sequenced sample was PBMCs, obtained 5 days after the yellow fever booster vaccination. The receptor was derived from a man younger than 40 who received the YFV17D yellow fever vaccine. This CDR3 reads CASSLETLNTEAFF. The CDR3 DNA is TGTGCCAGCAGCTTAGAGACCCTGAACACTGAAGCTTTCTTT.